This is a list of T cell receptor beta chains from one sample in a study of cytotoxic CD8 clonotypes in ibrutinib-treated CLL. Data came from immunoSEQ multiplex PCR; TCRdb stores just in-frame clones and leaves some out. The data hold around 20,000 clones, with around 80% observed a single time. Sequenced here: PBMCs, sampled before ibrutinib treatment. Receptor source: a human donor with chronic lymphocytic leukemia. Both conserved end residues are part of each CDR3. A D gene is named only where the DNA matches it firmly. Size values are once, few and many counts, or a class for expanded clones, and some rows have none.

cdr3_nt,cdr3_aa,clone_size,cdr3_length,j_call,d_call,v_call
TGCGCCAGCAGCTCCCGAGACGTCACCGGGGAGCTGTTTTTT,CASSSRDVTGELFF,.,14,TRBJ2-2,.,TRBV5-1
TGTGCCAGCAGCCGAACAGGGAACACTGAAGCTTTCTTT,CASSRTGNTEAFF,.,13,TRBJ1-1,.,TRBV7-9
TGTGCCAGCAGGACAGAAAAACTGTTTTTT,CASRTEKLFF,.,10,TRBJ1-4,.,TRBV6-6
TGTGCCAGCAGCCAGTCCGGGACTAGCGGCTTCTACGAGCAGTACTTC,CASSQSGTSGFYEQYF,.,16,TRBJ2-7,TRBD2,TRBV4-2
TGCGCCAGCAGCCTCGGACAGCCCTCCAACTATGGCTACACCTTC,CASSLGQPSNYGYTF,once,15,TRBJ1-2,.,TRBV5-1
TGTGCCAGCAGTGATTGGGGGGCAAGCGGCTACACCTTC,CASSDWGASGYTF,few,13,TRBJ1-2,.,TRBV6-1
TGTGCCAGCAGCCTCCGGGACCCCGGCCCGTACGAGCAGTACTTC,CASSLRDPGPYEQYF,.,15,TRBJ2-7,.,TRBV27
TGTGCCAGCAGCCAAGATTGGGGGCCTACGACTAATGAAAAACTGTTTTTT,CASSQDWGPTTNEKLFF,.,17,TRBJ1-4,.,TRBV14
TGTGCCAGCAGTTCCGTGGGAGCAAGCTCCTACAATGAGCAGTTCTTC,CASSSVGASSYNEQFF,once,16,TRBJ2-1,.,TRBV28
TGTGCCAGCAGCGTACAAACGGGACAGGTCTATGGCTACACCTTC,CASSVQTGQVYGYTF,.,15,TRBJ1-2,TRBD1,TRBV9
TGTGCCAGCAGCCAAGAAGGGGGGGGGAGGCGTAATGAGCAGTTCTTC,CASSQEGGGRRNEQFF,once,16,TRBJ2-1,.,TRBV4-2
TGTGCCAGCAGCCAGCAGAGTAGAGTGAACTATGGCTACACCTTC,CASSQQSRVNYGYTF,.,15,TRBJ1-2,.,TRBV9
TGTGCCAGCAGTCAGGGAGCCAAAAACATTCAGTACTTC,CASSQGAKNIQYF,.,13,TRBJ2-4,.,TRBV6-5
TGTGCCAGCAGAATTTTTCTTAATGGCGGGAAGTCCTACGAGCAGTACTTC,CASRIFLNGGKSYEQYF,.,17,TRBJ2-7,.,TRBV7-9
TGCAGCGTTGATTGGGTGGCGAATGAGCAGTTCTTC,CSVDWVANEQFF,.,12,TRBJ2-1,.,TRBV29-1
TGTGCCAGCAGCATCAGACAGGGCCTTTACAATGAGCAGTTCTTC,CASSIRQGLYNEQFF,.,15,TRBJ2-1,TRBD1,TRBV28
TGTGCCAGCAGTGCGTACAGGGGGAGGATGAACACTGAAGCTTTCTTT,CASSAYRGRMNTEAFF,.,16,TRBJ1-1,TRBD1,TRBV27
TGTGCCAGTAGTATCACCCCCCGGGGCCGATACGAGCAGTACTTC,CASSITPRGRYEQYF,.,15,TRBJ2-7,.,TRBV19
TGTGCCAGCAGTTACGGGGTGAGAACTGAAGCTTTCTTT,CASSYGVRTEAFF,.,13,TRBJ1-1,.,TRBV6-5
TGTGCCAGCTCCCCTCCATTACAAGAGACCCAGTACTTC,CASSPPLQETQYF,.,13,TRBJ2-5,.,TRBV18
TGCGCCAGCAGCCAAACAGGGGGAACCTTCTCTGGGGCCAACGTCCTGACTTTC,CASSQTGGTFSGANVLTF,few,18,TRBJ2-6,TRBD1,TRBV4-3
TGTGCCAGCAGCCGCTTAACCACGGGGGCCGGGGAGCTGTTTTTT,CASSRLTTGAGELFF,.,15,TRBJ2-2,.,TRBV9
TGTGCCAGCAGAGAACGGTCTTGGCAGGGGTATCGGAATCAGCCCCAGCATTTT,CASRERSWQGYRNQPQHF,.,18,TRBJ1-5,.,TRBV6-1
TGTGCCAGCAGCTTAGGGTCGAAGAACTATGGCTACACCTTC,CASSLGSKNYGYTF,.,14,TRBJ1-2,.,TRBV7-2
TGTGCCAGCAGCTTCGGACAGAGCAATCAGCCCCAGCATTTT,CASSFGQSNQPQHF,.,14,TRBJ1-5,.,TRBV5-5
TGTGCCAGCAGCTTGGCGACAGTCGGCTACACCTTC,CASSLATVGYTF,few,12,TRBJ1-2,.,TRBV5-6
TGTGCCAGCAGCCCCATAGGGGGAGATCGCGGAGCTTTCTTT,CASSPIGGDRGAFF,once,14,TRBJ1-1,.,TRBV14
TGCGCCAGCAGCTTGGCCGGGACAGGGGGCCTGCATTTT,CASSLAGTGGLHF,.,13,TRBJ1-5,TRBD1,TRBV5-1